This entry is about one TCR beta chain. The antigen is not known. Data came from immunoSEQ multiplex PCR; TCRdb stores just in-frame clones and leaves some out. The table records about 1 million clones, 75% to 80% of them present only once. J was trimmed by 3 bases and V by 0 bases; bases with no gene match: 3. This CDR3 contains 15 residues. The germline V gene encodes CDR1 MGHRA and CDR2 YSYEKL. The data originate from a study of shared clonotypes between healthy human individuals. Study overall: Donors, aged 18 to 49, were a couple of women and three men. Each donor had three CD4 naive, three CD4 memory, two CD8 naive and one CD8 memory plate.

Study outcomes and limitations: Relative to clonotypes present in all four donors, those not shared had lower generation probabilities.

The V and J genes are TRBV4-1 and TRBJ1-2, with 8 bases aligning to TRBD1. Sequencing was carried out using memory CD4+ T cells from PBMCs. Regarding subset: CD45RA-negative fraction. The sequence derives from a man between 18 and 35 years old in good health. Some clones in this sample may be carry-over from other donors' samples. DNA of the CDR3: TGCGCCAGCAGCCAAGATCAGGGGGCGCACTATGGCTACACCTTC. The encoded protein is CASSQDQGAHYGYTF.